The next 4 T cell receptor beta chains were all read from a single sample in a study of OX40 agonist ivuxolimab in advanced cancers. The protocol was immunoSEQ multiplex PCR, while the TCRdb copy is restricted to in-frame clones and leaves out a portion. The sample includes about 77,000 clones, around 88% of them seen just once. This specimen was CD4+ or CD8+ T cells sorted from blood, taken in a trial of the OX40 agonist ivuxolimab. The source is an adult with an advanced solid tumor such as melanoma, head and neck, liver or kidney cancer.

In its sample, this clone was seen once. V and J are TRBV2 and TRBJ2-5, with D perhaps matching TRBD2 (6 bases). CDR1 is SNHLY, CDR2 FYNNEI, per germline. This CDR3 has 14 amino acids. V lost 2 bases and J 1 base, leaving 8 bases between the germline ends. The CDR3 DNA follows: TGTGCCAGCAGTGAATCCGGGGGCCAAGAGACCCAGTACTTC. It translates to CASSESGGQETQYF.

The V and J genes are TRBV6-1 and TRBJ1-1; TRBD1 aligns across 8 bases. This CDR3 region has 14 residues. Germline V lookup: CDR1 MNHNS, CDR2 SASEGT. V lost 5 bases and J lost 4; bases outside the gene matches: 6. The CDR3 sequence: CASSSDRAGTEAFF. CDR3 nucleotide sequence: TGTGCCAGCAGTTCGGACAGGGCCGGCACTGAAGCTTTCTTT.

The chain is built from TRBV27 and TRBJ2-5; 11 nucleotides match TRBD1. Germline V lookup: CDR1 MNHEY, CDR2 SMNVEV (reference sequence). The CDR3 is made up of 15 amino acids. J lost 4 bases, V lost 4 bases, and 5 bases had no gene match. The CDR3 spells CASSSPDRGPETQYF. In DNA, the CDR3 is TGTGCCAGCAGTTCGCCGGACAGGGGGCCAGAGACCCAGTACTTC.

CDR3 coding DNA: TGTGCCAGCAAAAGGGAGGAGACTGGCGAGCAGTACTTC. It specifies CASKREETGEQYF. This chain uses TRBV2 with TRBJ2-7, with D possibly being TRBD2 (6 bases). Per germline, CDR1 SNHLY and CDR2 FYNNEI. V gave up 7 bases and J gave up 6 bases, with 16 bases separating them. CDR3 length: 13 residues.